The 23 T cell receptor beta chains below come from one sample, sequenced in a study of shared clonotypes between healthy human individuals. Sequenced by immunoSEQ multiplex PCR; TCRdb stores in-frame clones only, minus some. Of 2 million to 2.5 million clones listed, about 90% are singletons. The specimen was naive CD4+ T cells from PBMCs. Subset defined: CD45RA+ positively selected. These receptors all come from a young man in good health. Some clones in this sample may be carry-over from other donors' samples.

The chain has TRBV28 and TRBJ2-7, with a possible D match to TRBD2 (6 bases). This CDR3 contains 10 residues. V was pared by 9 bases and J by 3 bases, with 6 bases between. Germline lookup yields CDR1 MDHEN and CDR2 SYDVKM. DNA of the CDR3: TGTGCCAGGGGGGGCTACGAGCAGTACTTC. Its protein product is CARGGYEQYF.

Concerning this clone itself: The same CDR3 also results from other DNA sequences found in this sample. This sequence joins TRBV5-1 and TRBJ2-3; possibly TRBD2 for D (5 bases). Trimming removed 0 bases from V and 4 bases from J, with 9 bases in between. The CDR3 is 14 amino acids. Germline lookup yields CDR1 SGHRS and CDR2 YFSETQ. The CDR3 loop is CASSLVGGSDTQYF. CDR3 sequence (DNA): TGCGCCAGCAGCTTGGTGGGCGGGTCAGATACGCAGTATTTT. Looking up the rest from reference TRBV5-1 and TRBJ2-3 gives the full variable domain: KAGVTQTPRYLIKTRGQQVTLSCSPISGHRSVSWYQQTPGQGLQFLFEYFSETQRNKGNFPGRFSGRQFSNSRSEMNVSTLELGDSALYLCASSLVGGSDTQYFGPGTRLTVL.

The rearrangement links TRBV5-6 to TRBJ1-1; 7 bases agree with TRBD1. Germline loops: CDR1 SGHDT, CDR2 YYEEEE. This CDR3 is built from 13 residues. J lost 7 bases, V lost 4 bases, and 7 bases had no gene match. The CDR3 DNA reads as TGTGCCAGCAGCCGTACCAGGGGGGGTGAAGCTTTCTTT. It is translated as CASSRTRGGEAFF.

Concerning this clone itself: This same CDR3 is encoded by further DNA sequences in the sample. The CDR3 sequence: CASSPSREDTQYF. The CDR3 DNA reads TGTGCCAGCTCACCGAGCCGGGAAGATACGCAGTATTTT. J is TRBJ2-3 and V is TRBV18, with a weak D call TRBD2 (5 bases). The germline V gene encodes CDR1 KGHSH and CDR2 LQKENI. Trimming pared 3 bases from V and 5 bases from J, leaving 9 bases between. The CDR3 extends over 13 amino acids.

V and J are TRBV11-2 and TRBJ2-1; no reliable D call. Germline V gene lookup returns CDR1 SGHAT and CDR2 FQNNGV. The CDR3 is 13 residues long. The germline V and J ends were trimmed by 4 bases and 2 bases, with 6 bases remaining between them. The CDR3 DNA is TGTGCCAGCAGCTACGTAGCCTACAATGAGCAGTTCTTC. Residues: CASSYVAYNEQFF.

The V and J genes are TRBV6-5 and TRBJ1-1; D not resolved. Looked up from germline, CDR1 is MNHEY and CDR2 is SVGAGI. The CDR3 runs to 13 residues. The CDR3 DNA reads as TGTGTATCATCTACGGCGGCGAACACTGAAGCTTTCTTT. The encoded protein is CVSSTAANTEAFF.

The V gene is TRBV5-1, the J gene TRBJ2-5, with 8 nucleotides matching TRBD2. The CDR3 runs 19 residues. CDR1 is SGHRS, CDR2 YFSETQ, per germline. Trimming removed 0 bases from V and 3 bases from J; junction bases left unmatched: 16. In nucleotides, the CDR3 is TGCGCCAGCAGCTTGGTTGTGGGTGGTAGCGGGACCATTGAAGAGACCCAGTACTTC. This translates into CASSLVVGGSGTIEETQYF. Together with reference TRBV5-1 and TRBJ2-5, the CDR3 gives the full variable domain: KAGVTQTPRYLIKTRGQQVTLSCSPISGHRSVSWYQQTPGQGLQFLFEYFSETQRNKGNFPGRFSGRQFSNSRSEMNVSTLELGDSALYLCASSLVVGGSGTIEETQYFGPGTRLLVL.

The gene calls are TRBV20-1 and TRBJ1-1; D gene unclear. The CDR3 contains 11 residues. Germline V gene sequence: CDR1 DFQATT, CDR2 SNEGSKA (reference sequence). The V gene lost 3 bases and the J gene lost 6 bases, with 8 bases spanning the gap. The CDR3 DNA follows: TGCAGTGCTAGTGCGTGGCCTGAAGCTTTCTTT. Its protein product is CSASAWPEAFF.

The V call is TRBV4-1, the J call TRBJ1-4; no reliable D call. The CDR3 is 13 amino acids. The germline gives CDR1 MGHRA, CDR2 YSYEKL. The V and J ends lost 1 base and 7 bases respectively, with 7 bases between them. CDR3 amino acids: CASSQGNLEKLFF. The CDR3 DNA reads as TGCGCCAGCAGCCAAGGAAATCTTGAAAAACTGTTTTTT.

The J gene is TRBJ1-4, the V gene TRBV5-5; tentatively, D is TRBD1 (6 bases). CDR3 size: 15 residues. CDR1 is SGHKS, CDR2 YYEKEE, per germline (reference sequence). V was pared by 4 bases and J by 7 bases, with 17 bases between. This chain's CDR3 is CASSPGGHPFEKLFF. CDR3 coding DNA: TGTGCCAGCAGCCCGGGGGGCCACCCTTTTGAAAAACTGTTTTTT.

Here the CDR3 DNA reads TGTGCCAGCAGTGGTCTCGGGACCGCGCAGCGTGGCTACACCTTC. Translating gives CASSGLGTAQRGYTF. The chain is built from TRBV2 and TRBJ1-2; weak D call: TRBD1 (5 bases). This CDR3 has 15 amino acids. V was trimmed by 4 bases and J by 7 bases, leaving 19 bases between them. The germline V gene has CDR1 SNHLY and CDR2 FYNNEI.

This rearrangement joins TRBV18 to TRBJ1-4; no clear D. V shed 4 bases and J shed 6 bases, with 9 bases lying between them. The CDR3 spans 13 residues. Germline V gene data show CDR1 as KGHSH and CDR2 as LQKENI. CDR3 sequence (DNA): TGTGCCAGCTCACTGTTATTGGATGAAAAACTGTTTTTT. It translates to CASSLLLDEKLFF.

The CDR3 is CASSQAKGRGELFF. Written as DNA, the CDR3 is TGCGCCAGCAGCCAAGCGAAAGGGAGGGGGGAGCTGTTTTTT. The chain is built from TRBV4-3 and TRBJ2-2; D possibly corresponds to TRBD2 (6 bases). Germline values: CDR1 LGHNA, CDR2 YSLEER. CDR3 length equals 14 residues. Trimming removed 1 base at V and 8 bases at J, with 11 bases between.

As to this clone: Sequence at one end of the junction differs from germline and may be a read error. The V gene is TRBV5-5, the J gene TRBJ2-5; D is uncertain. Germline V gene sequence: CDR1 SGHKS, CDR2 YYEKEE (reference sequence). The CDR3 spans 12 residues. Written as DNA, the CDR3 is TGTGCCTGCAGGATAAGTTGGGAGACCCAGTACTTC. It codes for CACRISWETQYF. Filled out from reference TRBV5-5 and TRBJ2-5, the complete variable domain reads DAGVTQSPTHLIKTRGQQVTLRCSPISGHKSVSWYQQVLGQGPQFIFQYYEKEERGRGNFPDRFSARQFPNYSSELNVNALLLGDSALYLCACRISWETQYFGPGTRLLVL.

This chain links TRBV28 with TRBJ2-4, with a weak D call TRBD2 (5 bases). Germline CDR1 and CDR2: MDHEN and SYDVKM. V lost 2 bases to trimming and J lost 2 bases, with 10 bases between them. The CDR3 consists of 15 residues. The chain's CDR3 is CASSLEGRPKNIQYF. The CDR3 bases are TGTGCCAGCAGTTTAGAGGGAAGGCCCAAAAACATTCAGTACTTC.

The chain recombines TRBV9 with TRBJ2-5, with D tentatively TRBD1 (5 bases). V lost 2 bases and J lost 5, with 16 bases in between. The germline V gene encodes CDR1 SGDLS and CDR2 YYNGEE. This CDR3 spans 15 amino acids. The CDR3 spells CASSVSRDYWETQYF. The CDR3 DNA sequence: TGTGCCAGCAGCGTCTCCAGGGATTACTGGGAGACCCAGTACTTC.

V gene TRBV4-1 combines with J gene TRBJ2-7, with D possibly TRBD1 on 6 matching bases. CDR3 length equals 16 residues. The V end was cut by 0 bases, the J end by 1 base, with 13 bases between. Germline CDR1 and CDR2: MGHRA and YSYEKL. The chain's CDR3 is CASSQDGSDRSYEQYF. The CDR3 DNA sequence: TGCGCCAGCAGCCAAGATGGGTCGGACAGATCCTACGAGCAGTACTTC.

This clone appeared a single time. The chain joins TRBV2 to TRBJ1-2; no definite D call. Germline CDR1 is SNHLY and CDR2 is FYNNEI. The CDR3 is 12 amino acids. V lost 6 bases, J lost 4 bases, and 9 bases lay in between. The CDR3 loop reads CASRRVGYGYTF. CDR3 sequence (DNA): TGTGCCAGCAGGCGGGTCGGCTATGGCTACACCTTC.

The rearrangement uses TRBV5-1 and TRBJ2-7; D uncertain. The CDR3 loop spans 15 amino acids. The germline CDR1 and CDR2 sequences are SGHRS and YFSETQ. V dropped 0 bases and J dropped 2 bases, with 12 bases sitting between them. The CDR3 spells CASSLGAAFTYEQYF. Here the CDR3 DNA reads TGCGCCAGCAGCTTGGGGGCAGCTTTTACCTACGAGCAGTACTTC.

V gene TRBV5-4 combines with J gene TRBJ1-5; weak D call: TRBD1 (5 bases). This CDR3 has 16 amino acids. Germline CDR1 reads SGHNT; CDR2 reads YYREEE (reference sequence). Trimming left V 5 bases short and J 3 bases short, with 18 bases between. The CDR3 reads CASRPQGIADNQPQHF. CDR3 sequence (DNA): TGTGCCAGCAGGCCCCAGGGAATTGCCGACAATCAGCCCCAGCATTTT.

This clone was detected once. V gene TRBV2 combines with J gene TRBJ2-2; 9 nucleotides align to TRBD1. Germline V gene sequence: CDR1 SNHLY, CDR2 FYNNEI. The CDR3 contains 14 residues. Germline trimming cut 6 bases from V and 6 bases from J; bases unmatched to any gene: 5. In DNA, the CDR3 is TGTGCCAGCAGCGCTACAGGGGGCCCCGGGGAGCTGTTTTTT. Translation: CASSATGGPGELFF.

The gene calls are TRBV2 and TRBJ2-1; 11 positions match TRBD2. Germline V gives CDR1 SNHLY, CDR2 FYNNEI. Trimming took 7 bases from V and 9 from J; bases not matched to a gene: 11. The CDR3 is 15 amino acids. CDR3 nucleotide sequence: TGTGCCAGCACAGAACTAGCGGGAGAGTCGGGTGAGCAGTTCTTC. It codes for CASTELAGESGEQFF. Drawing the rest from reference TRBV2 and TRBJ2-1, the complete variable domain is EPEVTQTPSHQVTQMGQEVILRCVPISNHLYFYWYRQILGQKVEFLVSFYNNEISEKSEIFDDQFSVERPDGSNFTLKIRSTKLEDSAMYFCASTELAGESGEQFFGPGTRLTVL.

The gene calls are TRBV28 and TRBJ2-6; D remains ambiguous. Germline loops: CDR1 MDHEN, CDR2 SYDVKM. The CDR3 consists of 14 residues. Trimming shortened V by 5 bases and J by 0 bases, and 5 bases separated the two germline ends. The CDR3 here is CASSQLSGANVLTF. The CDR3, as DNA: TGTGCCAGCAGTCAGCTCTCTGGGGCCAACGTCCTGACTTTC.